This entry concerns a single T cell receptor (beta chain). Its antigen is unidentified. The data are from a study of cytomegalovirus exposure and HLA in healthy donors. The PCR contained 60 Vbeta and 13 Jbeta primers. TCRdb keeps only in-frame clones here, not all; method: immunoSEQ multiplex PCR. The repertoire includes about 150,000 clones, 75% to 85% of them detected once, and approximately 6.7% sits in the top ten. Study-wide findings and caveats: Sequencing likely produced, as an artifact, a cluster of highly shared sequence variants.

The receptor was derived from a man younger than 45 in good health and CMV-seropositive. Sequencing was done on a sample of PBMCs.

The CDR3 DNA is TGTGCCAGCAGATCACTAGGGTTTGGGAGGACTGAAGCTTTCTTT. This translates into CASRSLGFGRTEAFF. This chain uses TRBV6-1 with TRBJ1-1; D is unresolved. V lost 6 bases and J lost 5, with 19 bases in between. The CDR3 is 15 amino acids. Germline V lookup: CDR1 MNHNS, CDR2 SASEGT.